The T cell receptor beta chain under discussion was sequenced for a study of T cell clones after liver transplantation. Assay: immunoSEQ multiplex PCR; the TCRdb copy retains only in-frame clones and omits some. The sample carries around 97,000 clones, under 90% recorded once. This clone was recorded a few times. This CDR3 contains 16 residues. The V and J genes are TRBV21-1 and TRBJ1-4. TRBV21-1 is reported as a pseudogene. The TCR sequence derives from a human patient who received a liver transplant. Some T cells here may be from the graft donor. The input for sequencing was CD4+ T cells from blood, taken approximately 43 months after liver transplant. CDR3 in amino acids: CASSKLLCATNEKLFF. The CDR3 DNA reads as TGTGCCAGCAGCAAACTGCTCTGTGCAACTAATGAAAAACTGTTTTTT.